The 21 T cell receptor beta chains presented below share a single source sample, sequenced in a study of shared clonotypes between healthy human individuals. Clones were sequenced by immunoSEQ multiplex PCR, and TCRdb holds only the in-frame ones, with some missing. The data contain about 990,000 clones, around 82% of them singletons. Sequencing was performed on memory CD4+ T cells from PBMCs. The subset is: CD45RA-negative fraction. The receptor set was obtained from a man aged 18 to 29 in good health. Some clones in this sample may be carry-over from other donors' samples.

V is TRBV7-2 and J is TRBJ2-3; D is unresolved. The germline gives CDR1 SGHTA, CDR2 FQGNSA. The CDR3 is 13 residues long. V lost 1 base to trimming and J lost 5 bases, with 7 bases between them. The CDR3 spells CASSLGWGDTQYF. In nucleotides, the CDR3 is TGTGCCAGCAGCTTAGGCTGGGGAGATACGCAGTATTTT.

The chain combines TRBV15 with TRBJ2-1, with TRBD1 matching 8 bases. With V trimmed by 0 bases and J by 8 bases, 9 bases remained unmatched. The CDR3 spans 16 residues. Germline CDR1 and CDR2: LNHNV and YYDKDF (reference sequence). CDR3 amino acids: CATSRDAAGGRDEQFF. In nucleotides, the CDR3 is TGTGCCACCAGCAGAGATGCCGCAGGGGGCAGGGATGAGCAGTTCTTC.

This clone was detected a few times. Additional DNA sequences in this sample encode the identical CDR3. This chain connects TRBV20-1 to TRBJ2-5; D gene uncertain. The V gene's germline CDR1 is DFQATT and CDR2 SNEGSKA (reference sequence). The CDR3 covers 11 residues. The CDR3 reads CSAYVQETQYF. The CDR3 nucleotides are TGCAGCGCGTACGTCCAAGAGACCCAGTACTTC.

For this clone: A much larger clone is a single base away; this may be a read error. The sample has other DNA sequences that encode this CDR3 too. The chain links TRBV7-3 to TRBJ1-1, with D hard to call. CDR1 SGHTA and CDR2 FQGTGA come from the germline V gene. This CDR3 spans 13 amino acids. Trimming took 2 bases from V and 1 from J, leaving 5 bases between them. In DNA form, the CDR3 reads TGTGCCAGCAGCTTAGAGGGGAACACTGAAGCTTTCTTT. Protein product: CASSLEGNTEAFF.

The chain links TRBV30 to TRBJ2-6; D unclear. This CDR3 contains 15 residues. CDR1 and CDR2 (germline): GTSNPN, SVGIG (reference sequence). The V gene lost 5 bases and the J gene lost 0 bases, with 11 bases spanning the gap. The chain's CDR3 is CAWDPAISGANVLTF. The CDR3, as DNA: TGTGCCTGGGATCCAGCTATCTCTGGGGCCAACGTCCTGACTTTC.

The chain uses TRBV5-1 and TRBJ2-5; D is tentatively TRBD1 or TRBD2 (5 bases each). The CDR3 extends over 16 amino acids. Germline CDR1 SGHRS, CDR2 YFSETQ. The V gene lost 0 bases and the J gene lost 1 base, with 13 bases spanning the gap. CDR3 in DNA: TGCGCCAGCAGCTTGGGGGACGGTCAACTCCAAGAGACCCAGTACTTC. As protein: CASSLGDGQLQETQYF.

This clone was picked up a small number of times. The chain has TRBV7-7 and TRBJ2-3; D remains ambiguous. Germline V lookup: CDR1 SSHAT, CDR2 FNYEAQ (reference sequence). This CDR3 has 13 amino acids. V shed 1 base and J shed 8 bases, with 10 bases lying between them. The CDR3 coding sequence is TGTGCCAGCAGCTTAGTTGCTGTGGGTACGCAGTATTTT. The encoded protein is CASSLVAVGTQYF.

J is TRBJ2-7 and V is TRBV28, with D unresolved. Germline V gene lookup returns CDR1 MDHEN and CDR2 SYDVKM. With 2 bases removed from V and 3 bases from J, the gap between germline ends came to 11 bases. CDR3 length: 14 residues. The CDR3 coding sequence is TGTGCCAGCAGTTTAGATGGGCCGGGCTACGAGCAGTACTTC. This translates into CASSLDGPGYEQYF. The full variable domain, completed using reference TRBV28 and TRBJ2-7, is DVKVTQSSRYLVKRTGEKVFLECVQDMDHENMFWYRQDPGLGLRLIYFSYDVKMKEKGDIPEGYSVSREKKERFSLILESASTNQTSMYLCASSLDGPGYEQYFGPGTRLTVT.

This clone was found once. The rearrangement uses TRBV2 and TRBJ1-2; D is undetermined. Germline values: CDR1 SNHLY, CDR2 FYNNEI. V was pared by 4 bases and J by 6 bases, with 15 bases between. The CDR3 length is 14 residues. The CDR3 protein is CASSVIGEPDGYTF. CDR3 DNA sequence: TGTGCCAGCAGTGTTATTGGGGAACCCGATGGCTACACCTTC.

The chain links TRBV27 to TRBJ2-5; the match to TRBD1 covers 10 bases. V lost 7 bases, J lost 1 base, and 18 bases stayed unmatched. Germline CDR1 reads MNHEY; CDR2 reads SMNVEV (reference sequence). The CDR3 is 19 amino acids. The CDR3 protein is CASNPLGQGSRTRQETQYF. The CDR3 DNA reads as TGTGCCAGCAATCCCCTGGGACAGGGGAGCCGAACGCGCCAAGAGACCCAGTACTTC.

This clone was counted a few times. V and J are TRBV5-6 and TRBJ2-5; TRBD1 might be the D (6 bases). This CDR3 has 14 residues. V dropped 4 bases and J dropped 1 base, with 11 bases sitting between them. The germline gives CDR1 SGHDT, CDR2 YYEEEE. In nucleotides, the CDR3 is TGTGCCAGCAGCCTACAGGGAGCCCAAGAGACCCAGTACTTC. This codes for CASSLQGAQETQYF.

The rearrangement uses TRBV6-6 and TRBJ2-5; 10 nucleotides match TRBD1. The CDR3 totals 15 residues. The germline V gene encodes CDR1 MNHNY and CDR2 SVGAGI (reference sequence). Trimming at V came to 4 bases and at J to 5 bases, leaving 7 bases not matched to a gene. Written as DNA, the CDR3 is TGTGCCAGCAGTTGGGGGACAGGGGAAGGGGAGACCCAGTACTTC. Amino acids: CASSWGTGEGETQYF.

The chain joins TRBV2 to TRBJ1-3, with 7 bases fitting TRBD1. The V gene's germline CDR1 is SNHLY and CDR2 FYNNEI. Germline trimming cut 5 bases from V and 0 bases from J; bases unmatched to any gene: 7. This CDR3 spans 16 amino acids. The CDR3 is CASSSGQDHSGNTIYF. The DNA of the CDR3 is TGTGCCAGCAGTAGCGGACAGGACCACTCTGGAAACACCATATATTTT.

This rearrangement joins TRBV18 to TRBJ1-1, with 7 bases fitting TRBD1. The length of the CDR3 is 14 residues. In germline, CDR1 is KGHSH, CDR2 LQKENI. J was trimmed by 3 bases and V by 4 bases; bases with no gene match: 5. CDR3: CASSLQGQHTEAFF. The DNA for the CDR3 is TGTGCCAGCTCACTACAGGGACAGCACACTGAAGCTTTCTTT.

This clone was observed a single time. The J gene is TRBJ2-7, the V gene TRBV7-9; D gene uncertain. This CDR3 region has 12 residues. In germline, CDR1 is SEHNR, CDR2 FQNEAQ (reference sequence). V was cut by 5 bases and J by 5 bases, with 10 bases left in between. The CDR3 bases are TGTGCCAGCAGCCCCCAAGCGAACGAGCAGTACTTC. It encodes CASSPQANEQYF. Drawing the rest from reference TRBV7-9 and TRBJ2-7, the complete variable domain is DTGVSQNPRHKITKRGQNVTFRCDPISEHNRLYWYRQTLGQGPEFLTYFQNEAQLEKSRLLSDRFSAERPKGSFSTLEIQRTEQGDSAMYLCASSPQANEQYFGPGTRLTVT.

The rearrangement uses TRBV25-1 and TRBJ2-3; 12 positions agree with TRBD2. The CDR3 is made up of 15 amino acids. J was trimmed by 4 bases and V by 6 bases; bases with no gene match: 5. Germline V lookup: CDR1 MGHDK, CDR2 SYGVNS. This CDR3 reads CASRVTSGRADTQYF. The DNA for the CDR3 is TGTGCCAGCAGGGTGACTAGCGGGAGAGCAGATACGCAGTATTTT.

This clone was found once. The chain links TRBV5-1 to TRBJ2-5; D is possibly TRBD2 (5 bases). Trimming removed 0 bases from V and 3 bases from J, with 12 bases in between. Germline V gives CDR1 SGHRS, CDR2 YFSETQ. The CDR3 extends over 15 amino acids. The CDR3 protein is CASSLGPGSEETQYF. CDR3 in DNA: TGCGCCAGCAGCTTGGGTCCGGGATCGGAAGAGACCCAGTACTTC.

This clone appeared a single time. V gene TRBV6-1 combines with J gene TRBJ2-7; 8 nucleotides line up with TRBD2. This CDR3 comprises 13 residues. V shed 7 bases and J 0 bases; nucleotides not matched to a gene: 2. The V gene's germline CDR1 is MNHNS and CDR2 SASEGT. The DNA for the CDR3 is TGTGCCAGCATCGGGACTAGCTCCTACGAGCAGTACTTC. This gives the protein CASIGTSSYEQYF.

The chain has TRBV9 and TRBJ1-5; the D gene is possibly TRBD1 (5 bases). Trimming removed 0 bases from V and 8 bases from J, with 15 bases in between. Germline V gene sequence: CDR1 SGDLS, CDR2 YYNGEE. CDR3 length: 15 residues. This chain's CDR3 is CASSVGGTAVEPQHF. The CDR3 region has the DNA TGTGCCAGCAGCGTAGGTGGGACCGCGGTGGAGCCCCAGCATTTT.

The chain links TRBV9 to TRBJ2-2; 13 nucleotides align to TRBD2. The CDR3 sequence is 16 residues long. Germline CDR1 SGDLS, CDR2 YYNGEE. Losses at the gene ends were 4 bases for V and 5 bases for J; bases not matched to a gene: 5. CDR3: CASSSPGLAGTGELFF. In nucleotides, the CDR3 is TGTGCCAGCAGCTCGCCGGGACTAGCGGGGACCGGGGAGCTGTTTTTT.

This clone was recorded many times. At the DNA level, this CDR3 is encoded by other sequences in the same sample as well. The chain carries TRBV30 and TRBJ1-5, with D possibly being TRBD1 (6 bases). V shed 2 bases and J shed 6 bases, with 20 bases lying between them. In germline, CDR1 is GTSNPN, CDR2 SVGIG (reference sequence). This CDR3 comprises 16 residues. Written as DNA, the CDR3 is TGTGCCTGGAGTCGGGAATGGGGCAGGGGAGGTCAGCCCCAGCATTTT. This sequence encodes CAWSREWGRGGQPQHF.